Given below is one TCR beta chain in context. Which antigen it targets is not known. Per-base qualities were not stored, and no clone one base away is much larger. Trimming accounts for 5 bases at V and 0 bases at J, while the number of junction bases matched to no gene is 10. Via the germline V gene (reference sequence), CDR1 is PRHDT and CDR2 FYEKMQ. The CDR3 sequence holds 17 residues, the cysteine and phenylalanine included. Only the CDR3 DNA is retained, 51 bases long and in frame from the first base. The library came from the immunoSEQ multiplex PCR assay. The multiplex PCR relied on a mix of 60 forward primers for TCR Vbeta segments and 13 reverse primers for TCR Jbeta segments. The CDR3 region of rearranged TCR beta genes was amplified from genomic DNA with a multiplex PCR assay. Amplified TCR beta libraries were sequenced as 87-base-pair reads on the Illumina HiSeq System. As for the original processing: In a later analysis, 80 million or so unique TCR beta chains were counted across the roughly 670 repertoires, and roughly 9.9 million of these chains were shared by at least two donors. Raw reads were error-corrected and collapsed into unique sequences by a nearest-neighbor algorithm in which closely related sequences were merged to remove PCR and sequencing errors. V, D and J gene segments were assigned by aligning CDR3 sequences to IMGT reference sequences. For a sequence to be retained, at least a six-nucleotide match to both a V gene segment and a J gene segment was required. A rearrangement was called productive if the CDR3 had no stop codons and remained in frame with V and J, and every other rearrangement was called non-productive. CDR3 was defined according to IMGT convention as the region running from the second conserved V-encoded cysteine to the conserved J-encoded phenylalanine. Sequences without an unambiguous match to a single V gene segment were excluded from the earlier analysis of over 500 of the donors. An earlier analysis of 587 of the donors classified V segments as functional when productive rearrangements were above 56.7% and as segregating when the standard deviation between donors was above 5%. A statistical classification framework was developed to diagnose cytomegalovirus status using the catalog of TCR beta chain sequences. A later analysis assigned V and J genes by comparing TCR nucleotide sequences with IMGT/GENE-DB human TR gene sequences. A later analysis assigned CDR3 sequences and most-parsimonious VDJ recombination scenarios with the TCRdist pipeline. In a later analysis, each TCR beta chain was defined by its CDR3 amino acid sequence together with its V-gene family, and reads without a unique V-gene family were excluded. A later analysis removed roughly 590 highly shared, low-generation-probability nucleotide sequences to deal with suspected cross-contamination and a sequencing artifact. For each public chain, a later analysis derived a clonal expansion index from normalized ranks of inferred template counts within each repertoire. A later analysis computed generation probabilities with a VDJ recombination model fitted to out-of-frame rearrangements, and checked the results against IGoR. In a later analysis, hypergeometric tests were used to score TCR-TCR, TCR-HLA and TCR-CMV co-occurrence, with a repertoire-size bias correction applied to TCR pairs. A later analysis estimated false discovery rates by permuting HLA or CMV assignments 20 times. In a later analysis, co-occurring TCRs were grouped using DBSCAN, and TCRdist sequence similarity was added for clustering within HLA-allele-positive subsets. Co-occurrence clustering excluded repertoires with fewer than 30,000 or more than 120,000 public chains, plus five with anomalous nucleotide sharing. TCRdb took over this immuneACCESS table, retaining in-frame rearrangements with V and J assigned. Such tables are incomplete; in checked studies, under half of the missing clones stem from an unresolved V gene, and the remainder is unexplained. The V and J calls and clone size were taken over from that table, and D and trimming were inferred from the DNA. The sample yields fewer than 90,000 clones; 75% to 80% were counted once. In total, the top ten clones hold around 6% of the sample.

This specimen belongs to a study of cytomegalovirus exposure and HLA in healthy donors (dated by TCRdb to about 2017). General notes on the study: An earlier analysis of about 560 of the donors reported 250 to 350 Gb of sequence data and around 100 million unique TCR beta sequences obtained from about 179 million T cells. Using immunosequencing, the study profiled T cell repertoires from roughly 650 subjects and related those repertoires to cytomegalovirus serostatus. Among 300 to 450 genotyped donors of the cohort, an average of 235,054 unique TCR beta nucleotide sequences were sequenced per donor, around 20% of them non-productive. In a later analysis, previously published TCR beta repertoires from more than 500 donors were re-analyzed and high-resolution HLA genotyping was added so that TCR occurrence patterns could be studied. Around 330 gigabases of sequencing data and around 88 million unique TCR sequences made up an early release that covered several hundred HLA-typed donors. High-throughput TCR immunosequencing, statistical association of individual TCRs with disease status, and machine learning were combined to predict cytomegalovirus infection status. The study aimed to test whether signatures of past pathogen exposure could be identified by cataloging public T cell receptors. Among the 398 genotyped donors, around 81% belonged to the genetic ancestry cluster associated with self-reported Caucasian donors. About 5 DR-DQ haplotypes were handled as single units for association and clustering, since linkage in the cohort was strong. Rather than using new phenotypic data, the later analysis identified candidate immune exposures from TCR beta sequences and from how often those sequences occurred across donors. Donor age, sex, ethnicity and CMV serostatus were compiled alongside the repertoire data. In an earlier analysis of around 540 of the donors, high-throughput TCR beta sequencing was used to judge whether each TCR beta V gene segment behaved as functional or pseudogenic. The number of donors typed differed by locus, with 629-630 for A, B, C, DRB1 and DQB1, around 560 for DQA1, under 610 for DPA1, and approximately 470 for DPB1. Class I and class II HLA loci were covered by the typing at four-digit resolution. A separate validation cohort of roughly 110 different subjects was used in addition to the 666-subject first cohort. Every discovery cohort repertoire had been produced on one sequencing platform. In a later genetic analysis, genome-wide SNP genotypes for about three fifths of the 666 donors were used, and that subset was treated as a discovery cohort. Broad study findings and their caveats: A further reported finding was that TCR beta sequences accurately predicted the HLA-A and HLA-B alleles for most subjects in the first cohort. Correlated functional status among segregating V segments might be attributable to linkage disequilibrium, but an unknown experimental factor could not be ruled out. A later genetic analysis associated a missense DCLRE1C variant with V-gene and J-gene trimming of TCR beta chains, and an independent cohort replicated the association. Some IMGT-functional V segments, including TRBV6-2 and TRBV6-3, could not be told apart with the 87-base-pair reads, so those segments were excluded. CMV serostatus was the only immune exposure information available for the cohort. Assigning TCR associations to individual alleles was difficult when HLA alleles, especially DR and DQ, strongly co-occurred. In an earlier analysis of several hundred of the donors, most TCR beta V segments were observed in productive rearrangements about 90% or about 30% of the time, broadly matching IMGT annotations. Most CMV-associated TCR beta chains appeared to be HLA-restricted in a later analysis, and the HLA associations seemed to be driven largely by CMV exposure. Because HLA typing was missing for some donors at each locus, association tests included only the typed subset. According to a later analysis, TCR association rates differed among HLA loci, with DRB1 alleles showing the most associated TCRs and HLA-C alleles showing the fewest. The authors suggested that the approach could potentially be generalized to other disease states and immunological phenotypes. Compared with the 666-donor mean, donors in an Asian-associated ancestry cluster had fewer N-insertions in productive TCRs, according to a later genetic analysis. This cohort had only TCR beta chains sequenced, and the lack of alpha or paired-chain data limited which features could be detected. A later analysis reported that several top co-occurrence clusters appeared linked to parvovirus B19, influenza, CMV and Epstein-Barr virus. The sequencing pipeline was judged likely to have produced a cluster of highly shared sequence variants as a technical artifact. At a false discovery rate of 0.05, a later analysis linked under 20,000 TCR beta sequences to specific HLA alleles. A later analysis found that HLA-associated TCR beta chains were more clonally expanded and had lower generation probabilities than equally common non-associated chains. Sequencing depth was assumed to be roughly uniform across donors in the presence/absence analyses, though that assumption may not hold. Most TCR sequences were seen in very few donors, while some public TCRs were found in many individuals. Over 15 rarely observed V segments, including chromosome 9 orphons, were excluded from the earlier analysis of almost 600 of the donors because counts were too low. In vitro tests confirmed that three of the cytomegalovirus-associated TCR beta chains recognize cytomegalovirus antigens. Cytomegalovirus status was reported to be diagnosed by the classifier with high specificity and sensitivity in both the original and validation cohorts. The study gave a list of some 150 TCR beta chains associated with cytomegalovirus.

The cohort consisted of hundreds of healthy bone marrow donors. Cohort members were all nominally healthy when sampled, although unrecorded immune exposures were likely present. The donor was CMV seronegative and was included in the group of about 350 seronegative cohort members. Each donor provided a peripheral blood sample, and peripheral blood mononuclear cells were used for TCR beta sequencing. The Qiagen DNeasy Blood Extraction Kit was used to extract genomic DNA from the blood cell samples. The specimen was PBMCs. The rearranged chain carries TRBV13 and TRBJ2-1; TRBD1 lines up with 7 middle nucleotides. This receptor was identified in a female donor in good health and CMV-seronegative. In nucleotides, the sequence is TGTGCCAGCAGCCTACAGGGGATTCGGAGCTCCTACAATGAGCAGTTCTTC. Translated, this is CASSLQGIRSSYNEQFF.